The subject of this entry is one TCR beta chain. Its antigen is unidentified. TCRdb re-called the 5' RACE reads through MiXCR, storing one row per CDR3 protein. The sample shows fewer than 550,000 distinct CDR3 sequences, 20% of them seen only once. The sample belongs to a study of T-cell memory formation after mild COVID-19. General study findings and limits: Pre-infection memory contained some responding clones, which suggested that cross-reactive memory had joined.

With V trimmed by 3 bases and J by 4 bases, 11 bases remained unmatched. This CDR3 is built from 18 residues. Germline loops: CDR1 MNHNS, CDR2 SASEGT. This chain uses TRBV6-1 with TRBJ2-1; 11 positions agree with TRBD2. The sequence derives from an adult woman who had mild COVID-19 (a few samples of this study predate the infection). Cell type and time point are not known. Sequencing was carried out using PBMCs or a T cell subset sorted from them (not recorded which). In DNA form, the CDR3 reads TGTGCCAGCAGTGAGACTAGCGGGAAGGTTGGGCAATACAATGAGCAGTTCTTC. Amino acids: CASSETSGKVGQYNEQFF.